The 23 T cell receptor beta chains in this list originate from one sample, sequenced in a study of control samples from healthy donors and cancer patients. Generated by immunoSEQ multiplex PCR, the TCRdb table keeps only in-frame clones and is missing some. The data hold 140,000 or so clones, with about 89% observed a single time. Sequenced material: blood. All receptors derive from a man younger than 40 in good health.

The chain uses TRBV19 and TRBJ1-1; possibly TRBD1 for D (5 bases). V gave up 3 bases and J gave up 4 bases, with 12 bases separating them. Germline-derived CDR1 and CDR2 are LNHDA and SQIVND (reference sequence). The CDR3 has 14 amino acids. CDR3 amino acids: CASSILTQGTEAFF. In nucleotides, the CDR3 is TGTGCCAGTAGTATTTTAACTCAGGGCACTGAAGCTTTCTTT.

J is TRBJ2-5 and V is TRBV15, with D possibly matching TRBD1 (5 bases). The length of the CDR3 is 15 residues. CDR1 is LNHNV, CDR2 YYDKDF, per germline (reference sequence). Trimming cost V 0 bases and J 5 bases, with 13 bases left between them. The CDR3 reads CATSREWGAAETQYF. CDR3 in DNA: TGTGCCACCAGCAGAGAATGGGGCGCGGCTGAGACCCAGTACTTC. Variable domain in full (rest from reference TRBV15 and TRBJ2-5): DAMVIQNPRYQVTQFGKPVTLSCSQTLNHNVMYWYQQKSSQAPKLLFHYYDKDFNNEADTPDNFQSRRPNTSFCFLDIRSPGLGDTAMYLCATSREWGAAETQYFGPGTRLLVL.

The chain is built from TRBV18 and TRBJ2-7; TRBD2 might be the D (6 bases). V was clipped by 5 bases and J by 3 bases, with 17 bases between them. Per the germline V gene, CDR1 is KGHSH and CDR2 is LQKENI. This CDR3 contains 15 residues. The CDR3 protein is CASSVTGDSLYEQYF. The CDR3 coding sequence is TGTGCCAGCTCAGTTACCGGGGACTCCCTCTACGAGCAGTACTTC.

This clone has just one count. J is TRBJ2-5 and V is TRBV5-1; D gene unclear. The CDR3 length is 14 residues. The V and J ends lost 1 base and 5 bases respectively, with 12 bases between them. Germline V gene lookup returns CDR1 SGHRS and CDR2 YFSETQ. CDR3 nucleotides: TGCGCCAGCAGCTTGCCACTAACCCGTGAGACCCAGTACTTC. Encoded protein: CASSLPLTRETQYF.

The gene calls are TRBV5-1 and TRBJ2-1; the match to TRBD2 covers 7 bases. Germline values: CDR1 SGHRS, CDR2 YFSETQ. This CDR3 is 14 amino acids long. Trimming took 4 bases from V and 9 from J; bases not matched to a gene: 10. CDR3 DNA sequence: TGCGCCAGCAGCGTAGGGCGGGAGATGGGTGAGCAGTTCTTC. Its translation: CASSVGREMGEQFF.

The chain is built from TRBV11-3 and TRBJ2-1; TRBD2 might be the D (6 bases). Germline CDR1 SGHNT, CDR2 YENEEA. V lost 1 base and J 9 bases, leaving 10 bases between the germline ends. The CDR3 contains 13 residues. This chain's CDR3 is CASSLVPEGEQFF. The CDR3 nucleotides read TGTGCCAGCAGCTTAGTTCCGGAGGGTGAGCAGTTCTTC.

The CDR3 is CASSEEGPVQKQFF. In DNA, the CDR3 is TGTGCCAGCAGTGAAGAGGGACCCGTCCAAAAGCAGTTCTTC. The rearrangement uses TRBV25-1 and TRBJ2-1; the D gene could be TRBD1 or TRBD2 (5 bases each). CDR3 length: 14 amino acids. Germline CDR1 MGHDK, CDR2 SYGVNS. V lost 2 bases, J lost 11 bases, and 16 bases lay in between.

V usage is TRBV9 and J usage is TRBJ1-2, with TRBD1 identical over 7 bases. The length of the CDR3 is 14 residues. The V gene end was trimmed by 5 bases and the J gene end by 6 bases; junction bases not matched to a gene: 10. CDR1 is SGDLS, CDR2 YYNGEE, per germline. The CDR3 bases are TGTGCCAGCAGATCATCTAGGGGGCTAGATGGCTACACCTTC. Encoded protein: CASRSSRGLDGYTF.

The chain uses TRBV10-3 and TRBJ2-3; 7 bases are shared with TRBD1. Germline CDR1 is ENHRY and CDR2 is SYGVKD. Trimming at V came to 0 bases and at J to 4 bases, leaving 7 bases not matched to a gene. This CDR3 comprises 16 residues. The DNA of the CDR3 is TGTGCCATCAGTGAGTCTGGCAGGGACAGCCCAGATACGCAGTATTTT. Residues: CAISESGRDSPDTQYF.

The V gene is TRBV4-3, the J gene TRBJ1-3; D unresolved. The germline gives CDR1 LGHNA, CDR2 YSLEER. V lost 1 base, J lost 0 bases, and 4 bases lay in between. The CDR3 spans 14 residues. In DNA, the CDR3 is TGCGCCAGCAGCCAAGGGATCTCTGGAAACACCATATATTTT. Protein product: CASSQGISGNTIYF.

The chain links TRBV4-3 to TRBJ2-1; 8 nucleotides line up with TRBD1. The CDR3 spans 14 residues. With 3 bases clipped from V and 11 bases from J, the junction kept 9 bases outside the gene matches. Germline-derived CDR1 and CDR2 are LGHNA and YSLEER. This CDR3 is CASSQEGQGIQQFF. Here the CDR3 DNA reads TGCGCCAGCAGCCAGGAAGGACAGGGCATTCAGCAGTTCTTC.

The rearrangement links TRBV6-2 or TRBV6-3 to TRBJ2-7; 11 bases map to TRBD1. V dropped 3 bases and J dropped 3; count of bases not matched to a gene: 7. The germline gives CDR1 MNHEY, CDR2 SVGEGT. CDR3 length equals 16 residues. CDR3 nucleotides: TGTGCCAGCAGTTATTCCCGGACAGGGGGCCGCTACGAGCAGTACTTC. It encodes CASSYSRTGGRYEQYF.

The chain combines TRBV30 with TRBJ1-1; D not certain. V was shortened by 4 bases and J by 0 bases, with 15 bases between the two germline ends. Germline V gene lookup returns CDR1 GTSNPN and CDR2 SVGIG (reference sequence). This CDR3 is 15 amino acids long. CDR3 in amino acids: CAWTKGQYVNTEAFF. As DNA, the CDR3 is TGTGCCTGGACTAAAGGGCAGTATGTGAACACTGAAGCTTTCTTT. The full variable domain, in which reference TRBV30 and TRBJ1-1 provide the parts outside the CDR3, is SQTIHQWPATLVQPVGSPLSLECTVEGTSNPNLYWYRQAAGRGLQLLFYSVGIGQISSEVPQNLSASRPQDRQFILSSKKLLLSDSGFYLCAWTKGQYVNTEAFFGQGTRLTVV.

The chain uses TRBV9 and TRBJ2-3, with D perhaps matching TRBD1 or TRBD2 (6 bases each). This CDR3 region has 14 residues. The germline V gene has CDR1 SGDLS and CDR2 YYNGEE. V lost 0 bases, J lost 5 bases, and 10 bases lay in between. The CDR3 DNA reads TGTGCCAGCAGCGTAGACAGGGAGGTAGATACGCAGTATTTT. Amino acids: CASSVDREVDTQYF.

The CDR3 reads CASSVEGQGQRAFF. The CDR3 bases are TGTGCCAGCAGCGTAGAGGGACAGGGTCAGAGGGCTTTCTTT. This rearrangement joins TRBV9 to TRBJ1-1, with TRBD1 matching over 9 bases. Germline V lookup: CDR1 SGDLS, CDR2 YYNGEE. J was trimmed by 11 bases and V by 0 bases; bases with no gene match: 8. The CDR3 length is 14 residues.

The chain couples TRBV6-2 or TRBV6-3 to TRBJ2-7, with TRBD2 matching over 13 bases. The germline V gene encodes CDR1 MNHEY and CDR2 SVGEGT. J was trimmed by 2 bases and V by 2 bases; bases with no gene match: 12. The length of the CDR3 is 19 residues. The CDR3 loop reads CASSYAGLAGKDPAYEQYF. CDR3 sequence (DNA): TGTGCCAGCAGTTACGCGGGACTAGCGGGAAAGGACCCTGCCTACGAGCAGTACTTC.

V gene TRBV5-4 combines with J gene TRBJ2-1; 12 positions agree with TRBD2. The CDR3 is 17 amino acids. V lost 2 bases, J lost 6 bases, and 9 bases stayed unmatched. In germline, CDR1 is SGHNT, CDR2 YYREEE (reference sequence). CDR3 bases: TGTGCCAGCAGCTTAGGGGGGACTAGCGGGTCTGGCAATGAGCAGTTCTTC. Translated, it gives CASSLGGTSGSGNEQFF.

The chain joins TRBV5-4 to TRBJ2-7; D is perhaps TRBD2 (6 bases). CDR1 and CDR2 from the germline V gene are SGHNT and YYREEE (reference sequence). This CDR3 is built from 16 residues. With 4 bases removed from V and 2 bases from J, the gap between germline ends came to 19 bases. The CDR3 loop reads CASSIPHGGDAYEQYF. CDR3 DNA: TGTGCCAGCAGCATACCCCATGGCGGGGACGCCTACGAGCAGTACTTC.

CDR3 protein: CASSLSGTETQYF. The DNA for the CDR3 is TGTGCCAGCAGTTTATCGGGGACGGAGACCCAGTACTTC. The rearrangement uses TRBV12-3 or TRBV12-4 and TRBJ2-5; D might be TRBD1 or TRBD2, each matching 5 bases. Trimming cost V 2 bases and J 5 bases, with 9 bases left between them. This CDR3 region has 13 residues.

The V and J genes are TRBV6-5 and TRBJ2-4; D not resolved. CDR1 is MNHEY, CDR2 SVGAGI, per germline. The CDR3 runs 11 residues. Deletions cut 6 bases from V and 8 bases from J, with 8 bases between. The CDR3 nucleotides are TGTGCCAGCAGGTCCCGTGACATTCAGTACTTC. Translation gives CASRSRDIQYF.

This clone occurred once. J is TRBJ2-3 and V is TRBV30; 9 bases match TRBD2. Germline CDR1 is GTSNPN and CDR2 is SVGIG (reference sequence). Trimming cost V 0 bases and J 2 bases; bases outside gene matches: 15. The CDR3 has 19 residues. The CDR3 here is CAWSVRFWGGGANTDTQYF. Here the CDR3 DNA reads TGTGCCTGGAGTGTACGATTTTGGGGCGGGGGGGCCAACACAGATACGCAGTATTTT.

This chain links TRBV6-5 with TRBJ2-3; 15 positions agree with TRBD2. The germline V gene has CDR1 MNHEY and CDR2 SVGAGI. The CDR3 contains 15 residues. V was pared by 7 bases and J by 6 bases, with 5 bases of the junction left unmatched. In DNA form, the CDR3 reads TGTGCCAGCACCGGACTAGCGGGGGGGCTTGATACGCAGTATTTT. Translating it yields CASTGLAGGLDTQYF.

The chain uses TRBV19 and TRBJ1-2; 8 bases agree with TRBD1. The trim removed 4 bases at V and 8 bases at J, leaving 9 bases unmatched. CDR3 length: 14 amino acids. Germline assignment: CDR1 LNHDA and CDR2 SQIVND (reference sequence). CDR3 residues: CASSTNPGGGGYTF. CDR3 DNA sequence: TGTGCCAGTAGTACCAACCCAGGGGGCGGAGGCTACACCTTC.